This T cell receptor (beta chain) stems from a study of OX40 agonist ivuxolimab in advanced cancers. Overall study: The drug used for patients, ivuxolimab, was an agonistic anti-OX40 (CD134) antibody. Three dose-escalation patients had partial responses: one with hepatocellular carcinoma and two with cutaneous melanoma. Study-level results: On average, CD8+ T cells showed a greater number of expanded clones than CD4+.

Libraries were prepared by immunoSEQ multiplex PCR; TCRdb keeps only in-frame clonotypes and omits some of them. The sample lists tens of thousands of clones; more than 70% were seen once. Comments on this clone: Its antigen is not known.

Looked up from germline, CDR1 is GTSNPN and CDR2 is SVGIG (reference sequence). The CDR3 is 13 amino acids. V dropped 7 bases and J dropped 2 bases, with 13 bases sitting between them. This TCR was sampled from an adult with an advanced solid tumor such as melanoma, head and neck, liver or kidney cancer. The sequencing here drew on CD4+ or CD8+ T cells sorted from blood, taken in a trial of the OX40 agonist ivuxolimab. The V and J genes are TRBV30 and TRBJ2-3, with D unresolved. Here the CDR3 DNA reads TGTGCCTCAAACTGGGGATTCACAGATACGCAGTATTTT. It yields the protein CASNWGFTDTQYF.